This T cell receptor (beta chain) originates from a study of control samples from healthy donors and cancer patients. The V end was cut by 3 bases, the J end by 1 base, with 14 bases between. The CDR3 runs 16 residues. Germline V gives CDR1 LNHDA, CDR2 SQIVND (reference sequence). Assay: immunoSEQ multiplex PCR; the TCRdb copy retains only in-frame clones and omits some. The sample includes 12,000 to 15,000 clones, about 72% of them seen just once. Material for sequencing was formalin-fixed, paraffin-embedded tissue. This chain joins TRBV19 and TRBJ2-3; perhaps TRBD2 as D (5 bases). This receptor was obtained from a female donor with lung cancer. CDR3 amino acids: CASSMGLGVGTDTQYF. As DNA, the CDR3 is TGTGCCAGTAGTATGGGTCTCGGGGTGGGCACAGATACGCAGTATTTT.